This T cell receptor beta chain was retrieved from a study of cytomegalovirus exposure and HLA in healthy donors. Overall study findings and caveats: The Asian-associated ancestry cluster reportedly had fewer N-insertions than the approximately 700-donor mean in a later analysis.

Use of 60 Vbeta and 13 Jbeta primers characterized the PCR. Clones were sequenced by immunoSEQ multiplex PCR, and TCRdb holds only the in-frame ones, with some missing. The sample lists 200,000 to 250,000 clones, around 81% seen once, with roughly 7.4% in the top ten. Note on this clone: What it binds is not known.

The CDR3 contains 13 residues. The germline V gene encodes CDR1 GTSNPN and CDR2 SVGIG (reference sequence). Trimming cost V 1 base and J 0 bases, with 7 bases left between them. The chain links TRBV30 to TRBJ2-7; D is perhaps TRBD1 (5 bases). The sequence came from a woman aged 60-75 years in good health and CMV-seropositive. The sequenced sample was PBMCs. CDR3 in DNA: TGTGCCTGGAGTGAAGACAGCTCCTACGAGCAGTACTTC. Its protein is CAWSEDSSYEQYF.